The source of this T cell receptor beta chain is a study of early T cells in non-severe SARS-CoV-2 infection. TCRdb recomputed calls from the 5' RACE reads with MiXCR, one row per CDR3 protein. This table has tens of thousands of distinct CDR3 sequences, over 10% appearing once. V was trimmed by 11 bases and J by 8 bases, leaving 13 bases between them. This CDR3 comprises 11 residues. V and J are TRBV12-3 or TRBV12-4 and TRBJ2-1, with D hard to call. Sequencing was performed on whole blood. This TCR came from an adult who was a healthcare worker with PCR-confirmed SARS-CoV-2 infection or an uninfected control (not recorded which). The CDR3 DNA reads TGTGCCGGAAGCTTTGGTTATGAGCAGTTCTTC. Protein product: CAGSFGYEQFF.